The clone carrying this TCR beta chain was recorded a few times. This sample is part of a study of blood T cell repertoires in COVID-19. Overall study: Acute and convalescent COVID-19 samples came from the United States, Italy and Spain.

Libraries were prepared by immunoSEQ multiplex PCR; TCRdb keeps only in-frame clonotypes and omits some of them. The sample has approximately 150,000 clones, about 85% seen once; the top ten hold roughly 4%. Trimming removed 5 bases at V and 11 bases at J, with 21 bases between. This CDR3 has 14 residues. The germline gives CDR1 SGHTA, CDR2 FQGTGA. Participant age was roughly 18 to 89 years, and participants resided in roughly 25 US areas. Researchers sorted participants into cohorts using their self-reported clinical history. The rearrangement joins TRBV7-3 to TRBJ1-2; possible D gene TRBD1, 6 bases. The sequence came from a woman aged 40 to 49 who had been exposed to COVID-19. The sample consisted of PBMCs or T cells enriched from blood (not recorded which). The CDR3 sequence: CASSPLGGGPGYTF. The CDR3 DNA reads as TGTGCCAGCAGCCCTCTCGGGGGGGGCCCAGGGTACACCTTC.